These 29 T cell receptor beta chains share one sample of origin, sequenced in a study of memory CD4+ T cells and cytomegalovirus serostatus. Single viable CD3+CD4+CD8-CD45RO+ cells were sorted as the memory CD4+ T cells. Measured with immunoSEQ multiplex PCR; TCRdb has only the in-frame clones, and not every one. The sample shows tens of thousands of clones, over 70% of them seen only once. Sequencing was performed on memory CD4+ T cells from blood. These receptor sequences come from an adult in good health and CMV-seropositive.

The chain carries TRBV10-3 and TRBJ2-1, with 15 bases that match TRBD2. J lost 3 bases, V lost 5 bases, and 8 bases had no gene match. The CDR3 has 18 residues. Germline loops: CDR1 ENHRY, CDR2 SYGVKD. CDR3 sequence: CAISPGLAGGGVYNEQFF. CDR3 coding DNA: TGTGCCATCAGTCCCGGACTAGCGGGAGGGGGGGTCTACAATGAGCAGTTCTTC.

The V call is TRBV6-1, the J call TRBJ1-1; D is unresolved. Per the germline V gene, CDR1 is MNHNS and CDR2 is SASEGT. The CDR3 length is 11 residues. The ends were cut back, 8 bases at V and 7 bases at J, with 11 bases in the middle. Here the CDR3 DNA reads TGTGCCAGCGGTCGAGCGATTGAAGCTTTCTTT. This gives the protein CASGRAIEAFF.

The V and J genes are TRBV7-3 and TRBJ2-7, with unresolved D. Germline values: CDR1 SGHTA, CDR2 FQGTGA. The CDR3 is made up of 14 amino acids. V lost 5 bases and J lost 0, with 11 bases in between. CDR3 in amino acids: CASSPTYSSYEQYF. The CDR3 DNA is TGTGCCAGCAGCCCAACATACAGCTCCTACGAGCAGTACTTC.

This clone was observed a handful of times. Here the CDR3 reads CSVDVGGLYGYTF. As DNA, the CDR3 is TGCAGCGTTGATGTTGGGGGCCTCTATGGCTACACCTTC. The J gene is TRBJ1-2, the V gene TRBV29-1; D perhaps matches TRBD1 (6 bases). Germline V lookup: CDR1 SQVTM, CDR2 ANQGSEA. There are 13 residues in the CDR3. Trimming left V 3 bases short and J 4 bases short, with 12 bases between.

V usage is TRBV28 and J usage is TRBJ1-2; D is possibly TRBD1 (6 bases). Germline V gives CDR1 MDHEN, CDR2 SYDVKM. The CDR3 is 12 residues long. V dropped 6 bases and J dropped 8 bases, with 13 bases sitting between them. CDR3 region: CASRPGQLGYTF. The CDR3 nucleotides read TGTGCCAGCAGACCCGGACAGCTAGGCTACACCTTC.

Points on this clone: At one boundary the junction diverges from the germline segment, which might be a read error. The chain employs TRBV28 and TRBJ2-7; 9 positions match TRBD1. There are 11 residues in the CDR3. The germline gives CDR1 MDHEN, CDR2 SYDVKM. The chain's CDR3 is CASSSGTGKDF. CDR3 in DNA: TGTGCCAGCAGTTCCGGGACAGGGAAGGACTTC.

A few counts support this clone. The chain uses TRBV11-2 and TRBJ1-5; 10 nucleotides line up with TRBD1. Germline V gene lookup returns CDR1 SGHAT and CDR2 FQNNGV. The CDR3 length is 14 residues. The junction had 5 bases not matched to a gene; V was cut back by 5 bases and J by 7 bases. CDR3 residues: CASSQGTGAQPQHF. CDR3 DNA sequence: TGTGCCAGCAGCCAAGGGACAGGGGCCCAGCCCCAGCATTTT. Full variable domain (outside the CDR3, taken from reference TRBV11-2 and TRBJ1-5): EAGVAQSPRYKIIEKRQSVAFWCNPISGHATLYWYQQILGQGPKLLIQFQNNGVVDDSQLPKDRFSAERLKGVDSTLKIQPAKLEDSAVYLCASSQGTGAQPQHFGDGTRLSIL.

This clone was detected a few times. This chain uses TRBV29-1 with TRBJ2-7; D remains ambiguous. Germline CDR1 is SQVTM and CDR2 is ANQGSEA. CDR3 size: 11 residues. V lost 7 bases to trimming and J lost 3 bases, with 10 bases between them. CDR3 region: CSAGWGYEQYV. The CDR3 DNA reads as TGCAGCGCCGGATGGGGCTACGAGCAGTACGTC.

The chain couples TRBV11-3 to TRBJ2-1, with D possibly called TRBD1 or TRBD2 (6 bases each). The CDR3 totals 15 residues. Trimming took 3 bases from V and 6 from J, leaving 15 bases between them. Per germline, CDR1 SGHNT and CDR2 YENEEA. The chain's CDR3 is CASSFRRGASNEQFF. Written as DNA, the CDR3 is TGTGCCAGCAGCTTCCGGAGGGGGGCCTCCAATGAGCAGTTCTTC.

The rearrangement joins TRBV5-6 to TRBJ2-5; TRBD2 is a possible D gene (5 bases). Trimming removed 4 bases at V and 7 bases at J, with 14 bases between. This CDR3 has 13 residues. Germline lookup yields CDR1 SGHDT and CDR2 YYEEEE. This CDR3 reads CASSPRRLGTQYF. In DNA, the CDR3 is TGTGCCAGCAGCCCCCGGAGGTTAGGGACCCAGTACTTC.

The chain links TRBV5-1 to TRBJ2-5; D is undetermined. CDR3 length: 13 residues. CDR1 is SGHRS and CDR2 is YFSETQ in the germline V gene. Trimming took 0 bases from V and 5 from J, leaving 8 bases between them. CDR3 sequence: CASSLASVETQYF. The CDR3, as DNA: TGCGCCAGCAGCTTGGCCAGCGTGGAGACCCAGTACTTC.

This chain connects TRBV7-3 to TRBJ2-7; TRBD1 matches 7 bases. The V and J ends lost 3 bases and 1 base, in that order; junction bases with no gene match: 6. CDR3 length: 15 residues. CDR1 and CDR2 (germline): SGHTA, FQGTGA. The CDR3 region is CASSLVSGGSYEQYF. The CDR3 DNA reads TGTGCCAGCAGCTTGGTGTCAGGGGGTTCCTACGAGCAGTACTTC.

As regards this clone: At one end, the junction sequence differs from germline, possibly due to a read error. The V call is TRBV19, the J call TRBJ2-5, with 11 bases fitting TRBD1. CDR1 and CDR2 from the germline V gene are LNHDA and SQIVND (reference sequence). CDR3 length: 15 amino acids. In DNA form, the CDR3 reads TGCGCCAGTAGGGCCCGGGACAGGGGGGGCGAGACCCAGTACTTC. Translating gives CASRARDRGGETQYF. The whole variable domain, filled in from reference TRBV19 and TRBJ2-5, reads DGGITQSPKYLFRKEGQNVTLSCEQNLNHDAMYWYRQDPGQGLRLIYYSQIVNDFQKGDIAEGYSVSREKKESFPLTVTSAQKNPTAFYLCASRARDRGGETQYFGPGTRLLVL.

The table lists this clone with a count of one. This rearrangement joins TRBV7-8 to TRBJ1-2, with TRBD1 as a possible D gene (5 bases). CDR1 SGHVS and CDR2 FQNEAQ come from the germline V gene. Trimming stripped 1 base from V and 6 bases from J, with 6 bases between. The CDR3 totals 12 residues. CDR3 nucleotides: TGTGCCAGCAGCTTAGGGACAAATGGCTACACCTTC. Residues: CASSLGTNGYTF.

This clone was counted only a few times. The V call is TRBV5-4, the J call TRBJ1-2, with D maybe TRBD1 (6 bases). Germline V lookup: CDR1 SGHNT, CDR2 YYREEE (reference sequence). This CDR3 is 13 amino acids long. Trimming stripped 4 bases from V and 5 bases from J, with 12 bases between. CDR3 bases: TGTGCCAGCAGCCCTGACAGGAGTTATGGCTACACCTTC. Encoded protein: CASSPDRSYGYTF.

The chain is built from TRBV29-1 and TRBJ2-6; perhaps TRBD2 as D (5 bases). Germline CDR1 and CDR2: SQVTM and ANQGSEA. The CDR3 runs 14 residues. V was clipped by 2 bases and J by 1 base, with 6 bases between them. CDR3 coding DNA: TGCAGCGTTGAACGGGGTTCTGGGGCCAACGTCCTGACTTTC. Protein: CSVERGSGANVLTF. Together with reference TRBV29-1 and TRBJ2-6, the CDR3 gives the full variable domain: SAVISQKPSRDICQRGTSLTIQCQVDSQVTMMFWYRQQPGQSLTLIATANQGSEATYESGFVIDKFPISRPNLTFSTLTVSNMSPEDSSIYLCSVERGSGANVLTFGAGSRLTVL.

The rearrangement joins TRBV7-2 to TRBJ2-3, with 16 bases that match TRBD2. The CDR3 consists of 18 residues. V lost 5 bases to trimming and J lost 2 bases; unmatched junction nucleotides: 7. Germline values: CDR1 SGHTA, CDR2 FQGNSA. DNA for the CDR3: TGTGCCAGCAGCGCCCAAGGGACTAGCGGGAGGGCCACAGATACGCAGTATTTT. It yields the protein CASSAQGTSGRATDTQYF.

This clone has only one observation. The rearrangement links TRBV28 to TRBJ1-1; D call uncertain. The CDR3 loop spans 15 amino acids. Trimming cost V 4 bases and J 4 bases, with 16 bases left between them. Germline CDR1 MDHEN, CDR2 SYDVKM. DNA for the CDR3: TGTGCCAGCAGTTCCGCCGGCAGCCAGTTCACTGAAGCTTTCTTT. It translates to CASSSAGSQFTEAFF.

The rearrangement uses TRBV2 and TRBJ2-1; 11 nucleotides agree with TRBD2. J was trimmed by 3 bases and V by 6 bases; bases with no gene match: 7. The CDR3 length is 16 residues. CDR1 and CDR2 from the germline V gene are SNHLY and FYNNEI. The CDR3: CASSAGLAGIYNEQFF. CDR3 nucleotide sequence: TGTGCCAGCAGCGCCGGACTAGCGGGTATCTACAATGAGCAGTTCTTC.

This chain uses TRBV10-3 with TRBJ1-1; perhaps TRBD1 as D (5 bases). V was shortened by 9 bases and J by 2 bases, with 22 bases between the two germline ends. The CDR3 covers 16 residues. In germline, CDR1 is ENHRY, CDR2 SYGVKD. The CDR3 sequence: CAILSDEGLQNTEAFF. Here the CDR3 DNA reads TGTGCCATTTTGTCAGATGAGGGACTCCAAAACACTGAAGCTTTCTTT.

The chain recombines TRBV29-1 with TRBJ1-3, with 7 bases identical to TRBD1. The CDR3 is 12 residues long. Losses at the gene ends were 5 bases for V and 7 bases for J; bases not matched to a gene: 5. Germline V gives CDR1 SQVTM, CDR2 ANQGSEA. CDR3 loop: CSVRQGVNTIYF. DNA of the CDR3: TGCAGCGTTCGACAGGGCGTGAACACCATATATTTT.

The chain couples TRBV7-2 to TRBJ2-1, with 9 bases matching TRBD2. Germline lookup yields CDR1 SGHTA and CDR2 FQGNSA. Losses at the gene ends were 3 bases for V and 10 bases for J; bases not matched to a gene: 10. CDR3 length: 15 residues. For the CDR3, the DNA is TGTGCCAGCAGCTTCTACTCTAGCGGGGTCAGGGAGCAGTTCTTC. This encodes CASSFYSSGVREQFF.

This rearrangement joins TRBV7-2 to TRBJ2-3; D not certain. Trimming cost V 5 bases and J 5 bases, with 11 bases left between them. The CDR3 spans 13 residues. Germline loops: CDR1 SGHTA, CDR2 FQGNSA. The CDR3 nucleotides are TGTGCCAGCAGCCGGGCATTGGGAGATACGCAGTATTTT. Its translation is CASSRALGDTQYF.

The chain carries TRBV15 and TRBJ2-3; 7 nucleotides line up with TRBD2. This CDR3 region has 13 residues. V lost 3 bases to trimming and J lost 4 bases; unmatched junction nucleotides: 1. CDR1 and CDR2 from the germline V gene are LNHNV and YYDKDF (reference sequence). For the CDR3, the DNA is TGTGCCACCAGCAGTGGACTAGCAGATACGCAGTATTTT. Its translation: CATSSGLADTQYF. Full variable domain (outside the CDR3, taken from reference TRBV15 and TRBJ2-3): DAMVIQNPRYQVTQFGKPVTLSCSQTLNHNVMYWYQQKSSQAPKLLFHYYDKDFNNEADTPDNFQSRRPNTSFCFLDIRSPGLGDTAMYLCATSSGLADTQYFGPGTRLTVL.

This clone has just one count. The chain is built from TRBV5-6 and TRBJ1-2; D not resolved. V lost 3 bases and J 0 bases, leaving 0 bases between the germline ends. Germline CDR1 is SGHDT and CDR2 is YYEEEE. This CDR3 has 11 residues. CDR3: CASSSNYGYTF. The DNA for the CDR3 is TGTGCCAGCAGCTCTAACTATGGCTACACCTTC.

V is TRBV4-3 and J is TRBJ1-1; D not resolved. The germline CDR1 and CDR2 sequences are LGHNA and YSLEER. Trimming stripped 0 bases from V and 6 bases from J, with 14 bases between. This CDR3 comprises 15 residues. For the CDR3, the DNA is TGCGCCAGCAGCCAAGATGCGAGGCTCGGGGCTGAAGCTTTCTTT. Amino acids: CASSQDARLGAEAFF.

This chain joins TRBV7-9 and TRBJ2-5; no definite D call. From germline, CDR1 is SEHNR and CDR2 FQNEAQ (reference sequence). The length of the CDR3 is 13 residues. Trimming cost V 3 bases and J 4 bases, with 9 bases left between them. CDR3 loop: CASSFDNVETQYF. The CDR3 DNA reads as TGTGCCAGCAGCTTCGACAATGTAGAGACCCAGTACTTC.

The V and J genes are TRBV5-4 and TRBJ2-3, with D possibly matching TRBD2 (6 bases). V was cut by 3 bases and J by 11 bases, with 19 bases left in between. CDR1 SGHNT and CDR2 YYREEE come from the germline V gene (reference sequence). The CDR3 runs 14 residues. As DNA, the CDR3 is TGTGCCAGCAGCTCGGGGGTGGAGAGCCGAGTGCAGTATTTT. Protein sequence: CASSSGVESRVQYF.

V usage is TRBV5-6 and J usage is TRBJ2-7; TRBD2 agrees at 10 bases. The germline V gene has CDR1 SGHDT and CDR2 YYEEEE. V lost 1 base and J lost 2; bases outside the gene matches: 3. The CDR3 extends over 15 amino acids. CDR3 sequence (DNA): TGTGCCAGCAGCTTGTTCGGACTAGCGGCCTACGAGCAGTACGTC. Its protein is CASSLFGLAAYEQYV.